Described below is a single T cell receptor (beta chain) sequence and its context. CDR1 and CDR2 from the germline V gene are LGHDT and YNNKEL (reference sequence). This CDR3 spans 14 amino acids. V lost 5 bases, J lost 8 bases, and 15 bases lay in between. This specimen belongs to a study of blood T cell repertoires in COVID-19. Study overall: PBMCs, B-cell-depleted T cells, or T cells were the source of the cDNA or gDNA that made up the material.

Libraries were prepared by immunoSEQ multiplex PCR; TCRdb keeps only in-frame clonotypes and omits some of them. The sample includes about 73,000 clones, 65% to 85% seen only once; the top ten take around 2.3%. This clonotype was sampled from a man at least 80 years old with active or convalescent COVID-19. The chain couples TRBV3-1 (or the pseudogene TRBV3-2) to TRBJ1-4; tentative D call: TRBD1 (5 bases). Input material: peripheral blood. For the CDR3, the DNA is TGTGCCAGCAGCACCGGGACGGCGGGGGAAAAACTGTTTTTT. Protein product: CASSTGTAGEKLFF.